Sequencing of this T cell receptor beta chain was carried out in a study of T cell responses to AZD1222 COVID-19 vaccine. The CDR3 spans 14 residues. Trimming took 0 bases from V and 8 from J, leaving 8 bases between them. Germline lookup yields CDR1 LGHNA and CDR2 YNFKEQ. Data came from immunoSEQ multiplex PCR; TCRdb stores just in-frame clones and leaves some out. The sample consists of 150,000 to 200,000 clones, around 87% of them appearing once. Findings of the study overall: Clonal diversity was possibly underestimated, and the donors were mostly white British, with more females.

This clone was detected a few times. The target antigen is unknown. The chain couples TRBV4-2 to TRBJ1-6; D is unresolved. The sequence came from an adult in good health. The sample was peripheral blood, taken on day 0 of MenACWY control vaccination. The CDR3 here is CASSQEQLDSPLHF. The CDR3 DNA reads as TGTGCCAGCAGCCAAGAGCAGTTGGATTCACCCCTCCACTTT.